A single sample is the source of the 12 T cell receptor beta chains below, sequenced in a study of blood T cell repertoires in COVID-19. The assay was immunoSEQ multiplex PCR, and TCRdb's table has in-frame clones only and misses some. Here the sample spans fewer than 250,000 clones, approximately 87% being singletons. The sequencing sample was made of peripheral blood. All receptors come from a woman in her 70s with acute or convalescent COVID-19.

This chain joins TRBV5-1 and TRBJ2-2, with a tentative D call TRBD2 (5 bases). CDR1 and CDR2 from the germline V gene are SGHRS and YFSETQ. V dropped 4 bases and J dropped 2 bases, with 9 bases sitting between them. There are 14 residues in the CDR3. The CDR3: CASSPRENTGELFF. The CDR3 DNA reads as TGCGCCAGCAGCCCCCGGGAAAACACCGGGGAGCTGTTTTTT.

In this sample, this clone turned up a few times. The chain carries TRBV2 and TRBJ1-4, with TRBD1 matching over 7 bases. With V trimmed by 6 bases and J by 4 bases, 5 bases remained unmatched. CDR3 length equals 14 residues. Germline V gene data show CDR1 as SNHLY and CDR2 as FYNNEI. CDR3 bases: TGTGCCAGCAGCGTGGGACAGAGTAATGAAAAACTGTTTTTT. This codes for CASSVGQSNEKLFF.

This clone showed up just once. The V and J genes are TRBV2 and TRBJ2-2; D is ambiguous. The CDR3 loop spans 13 amino acids. Trimming left V 7 bases short and J 3 bases short, with 9 bases between. Germline lookup yields CDR1 SNHLY and CDR2 FYNNEI. The CDR3 nucleotides read TGTGCCAGCACATGGCAAGACACCGGGGAGCTGTTTTTT. It specifies CASTWQDTGELFF.

The rearrangement uses TRBV12-3 or TRBV12-4 and TRBJ1-1; no firm D call. There are 13 residues in the CDR3. V lost 3 bases and J lost 3, with 8 bases in between. The chain's CDR3 is CASSLNADTEAFF. CDR3 coding DNA: TGTGCCAGCAGTTTGAACGCGGACACTGAAGCTTTCTTT.

V and J are TRBV5-1 and TRBJ2-1, with 8 bases aligning to TRBD2. Trimming took 0 bases from V and 4 from J; bases not matched to a gene: 6. The CDR3 totals 16 residues. Germline CDR1 and CDR2: SGHRS and YFSETQ. The CDR3 bases are TGCGCCAGCAGCTTGGCCGTCAGCGGGGGTTACAATGAGCAGTTCTTC. This sequence encodes CASSLAVSGGYNEQFF.

This clone has a handful of counts. The chain uses TRBV5-6 and TRBJ1-5; 9 bases match TRBD1. The trim removed 2 bases at V and 5 bases at J, leaving 8 bases unmatched. The CDR3 is 16 residues long. CDR1 SGHDT and CDR2 YYEEEE come from the germline V gene. This CDR3 is CASSLKPGTGYQPQHF. In DNA, the CDR3 is TGTGCCAGCAGCTTAAAGCCCGGGACAGGGTATCAGCCCCAGCATTTT.

This clone was observed once. The rearrangement uses TRBV19 and TRBJ1-5; D is unclear. The CDR3 runs to 14 residues. Germline V gene data show CDR1 as LNHDA and CDR2 as SQIVND (reference sequence). V dropped 2 bases and J dropped 4 bases, with 9 bases sitting between them. The CDR3 nucleotides are TGTGCCAGTAGTATAAGTTTCGGGAATCAGCCCCAGCATTTT. It codes for CASSISFGNQPQHF.

The chain couples TRBV27 to TRBJ2-3, with TRBD1 identical over 9 bases. Germline V gene sequence: CDR1 MNHEY, CDR2 SMNVEV (reference sequence). The CDR3 length is 16 residues. V gave up 6 bases and J gave up 3 bases; unmatched junction bases: 10. The CDR3 DNA follows: TGTGCCAGCAGGCGAGTGGGGACAGGGAAAACAGATACGCAGTATTTT. This sequence encodes CASRRVGTGKTDTQYF.

CDR3 protein: CASSRSGGRNTGELFF. The CDR3, as DNA: TGTGCCAGCTCTCGCTCAGGCGGGAGGAACACCGGGGAGCTGTTTTTT. The rearrangement links TRBV18 to TRBJ2-2, with 7 bases lining up with TRBD2. V trimming: 6 bases; J trimming: 1 base; junction bases outside the gene matches: 8. CDR1 is KGHSH, CDR2 LQKENI, per germline. This CDR3 comprises 16 residues.

Only a few counts were recorded for this clone. This chain uses TRBV11-3 with TRBJ2-6; possibly TRBD2 for D (6 bases). CDR1 and CDR2 from the germline V gene are SGHNT and YENEEA. The CDR3 sequence is 17 residues long. Trimming stripped 5 bases from V and 0 bases from J, with 14 bases between. The CDR3: CASSRYSGSSGANVLTF. CDR3 DNA: TGTGCCAGCAGCCGATATAGCGGAAGCTCTGGGGCCAACGTCCTGACTTTC.

The chain recombines TRBV9 with TRBJ2-5; 9 nucleotides align to TRBD2. The CDR3 covers 16 residues. The junction had 8 bases not matched to a gene; V was cut back by 0 bases and J by 5 bases. Germline lookup yields CDR1 SGDLS and CDR2 YYNGEE. CDR3 in DNA: TGTGCCAGCAGCGTAGCAGCGGGGGGCGGGGGGGAGACCCAGTACTTC. As protein: CASSVAAGGGGETQYF.

The table lists this clone with a few counts. V usage is TRBV6-5 and J usage is TRBJ2-1; 7 bases match TRBD2. This CDR3 comprises 11 residues. The germline V gene encodes CDR1 MNHEY and CDR2 SVGAGI. V lost 6 bases and J lost 8; bases outside the gene matches: 1. CDR3 amino acids: CASRTSYEQFF. DNA for the CDR3: TGTGCCAGCAGGACTAGCTATGAGCAGTTCTTC.